These 13 T cell receptor beta chains share one sample of origin, sequenced in a study of beta chain features in type 1 diabetes. Isolated RNA was reverse transcribed in full, so expressed TCRB transcripts were sequenced. Sequencing used immunoSEQ multiplex PCR; TCRdb keeps in-frame clones, though not all of them. The repertoire holds around 190,000 clones, with approximately 13% as singletons. The sample consisted of central memory CD4+ T cells from blood. The receptors stem from a woman under 30 in good health.

The J gene is TRBJ2-7, the V gene TRBV2; TRBD1 is a possible D gene (5 bases). In germline, CDR1 is SNHLY, CDR2 FYNNEI. V gave up 7 bases and J gave up 3 bases, with 7 bases separating them. The length of the CDR3 is 11 residues. The CDR3 DNA follows: TGTGCCAGCAAGCAGGGCTACGAGCAGTACTTC. Translation: CASKQGYEQYF. Based on the CDR3 plus reference TRBV2 and TRBJ2-7, the full variable domain is EPEVTQTPSHQVTQMGQEVILRCVPISNHLYFYWYRQILGQKVEFLVSFYNNEISEKSEIFDDQFSVERPDGSNFTLKIRSTKLEDSAMYFCASKQGYEQYFGPGTRLTVT.

This clone was observed a few times. The rearrangement joins TRBV27 to TRBJ2-7; 10 bases match TRBD1. CDR1 and CDR2 from the germline V gene are MNHEY and SMNVEV (reference sequence). The CDR3 loop spans 16 amino acids. J gave up 2 bases and V 7 bases, and 11 bases lay outside the gene matches. CDR3 sequence (DNA): TGTGCCAGCAAACTATATCGACAGGGGGCCACCTACGAGCAGTACTTC. Translated: CASKLYRQGATYEQYF.

A word on this clone: The same CDR3 also results from other DNA sequences found in this sample. The chain combines TRBV4-2 with TRBJ1-1; D is ambiguous. The CDR3 has 14 residues. Germline assignment: CDR1 LGHNA and CDR2 YNFKEQ. The V and J ends lost 0 bases and 2 bases respectively, with 7 bases between them. As DNA, the CDR3 is TGTGCCAGCAGCCAAGACCTGTTAAACACTGAAGCTTTCTTT. Residues: CASSQDLLNTEAFF.

This clone was seen only a few times. The chain recombines TRBV27 with TRBJ2-5; D perhaps matches TRBD2 (6 bases). Matching the DNA end better, TRBJ2-7 makes the J call doubtful. The CDR3 has 14 residues. Per germline, CDR1 MNHEY and CDR2 SMNVEV (reference sequence). CDR3 protein: CASAPGRAGYEQYF. The CDR3 coding sequence is TGTGCCAGCGCTCCCGGCAGGGCGGGGTACGAGCAGTACTTC.

This clone showed up just a few times. The chain carries TRBV11-2 and TRBJ2-1, with D tentatively TRBD2 (7 bases). V was trimmed by 4 bases and J by 8 bases, leaving 21 bases between them. CDR1 is SGHAT and CDR2 is FQNNGV in the germline V gene. The CDR3 has 16 residues. CDR3 in DNA: TGTGCCAGCAGCTCCCCGGGGGGCAGGCCCGGGCATGAGCAGTTCTTC. It encodes CASSSPGGRPGHEQFF.

This clone was picked up many times. The rearrangement links TRBV28 to TRBJ2-5; 8 nucleotides agree with TRBD1. Germline V lookup: CDR1 MDHEN, CDR2 SYDVKM. The CDR3 covers 14 residues. The junction had 5 bases not matched to a gene; V was cut back by 3 bases and J by 5 bases. CDR3 bases: TGTGCCAGCAGTTTCCAGGGGGCGTGGGAGACCCAGTACTTC. Residues: CASSFQGAWETQYF.

The chain recombines TRBV28 with TRBJ1-2; 10 nucleotides agree with TRBD1. Germline V gene lookup returns CDR1 MDHEN and CDR2 SYDVKM. CDR3 size: 14 residues. The CDR3 reads CSSRTGGGHYGYTF. The CDR3 coding sequence is TGTAGTTCCCGGACAGGGGGAGGGCACTATGGCTACACCTTC.

This chain connects TRBV28 to TRBJ2-4, with D uncertain. Trimming took 6 bases from V and 0 from J, leaving 21 bases between them. The length of the CDR3 is 18 residues. Per the germline V gene, CDR1 is MDHEN and CDR2 is SYDVKM. CDR3 amino acids: CASSPAGPVFVAKNIQYF. The CDR3 DNA reads as TGTGCCAGCAGCCCCGCAGGCCCCGTATTCGTAGCCAAAAACATTCAGTACTTC. Using reference TRBV28 and TRBJ2-4 for the parts outside the CDR3, the full variable domain is DVKVTQSSRYLVKRTGEKVFLECVQDMDHENMFWYRQDPGLGLRLIYFSYDVKMKEKGDIPEGYSVSREKKERFSLILESASTNQTSMYLCASSPAGPVFVAKNIQYFGAGTRLSVL.

This chain uses TRBV5-6 with TRBJ2-2, with 9 nucleotides matching TRBD1. Per germline, CDR1 SGHDT and CDR2 YYEEEE. CDR3 length: 16 residues. V was clipped by 4 bases and J by 2 bases; unmatched bases: 6. This CDR3 is CASSTRQGVNTGELFF. The CDR3 coding sequence is TGTGCCAGCAGCACAAGACAGGGGGTAAACACCGGGGAGCTGTTTTTT. The full variable domain, completed using reference TRBV5-6 and TRBJ2-2, is DAGVTQSPTHLIKTRGQQVTLRCSPKSGHDTVSWYQQALGQGPQFIFQYYEEEERQRGNFPDRFSGHQFPNYSSELNVNALLLGDSALYLCASSTRQGVNTGELFFGEGSRLTVL.

The chain carries TRBV6-6 and TRBJ1-5, with a weak D call TRBD1 (6 bases). V lost 6 bases and J lost 4, with 19 bases in between. The CDR3 extends over 16 amino acids. The V gene's germline CDR1 is MNHNY and CDR2 SVGAGI (reference sequence). The CDR3 protein is CASSHQPGARNQPQHF. In nucleotides, the CDR3 is TGTGCCAGCAGCCACCAGCCAGGGGCGAGGAATCAGCCCCAGCATTTT.

This chain links TRBV23-1 with TRBJ2-7, with D possibly matching TRBD1 (7 bases). TRBV23-1 is known as an ORF, though its function is uncertain. This CDR3 spans 18 amino acids. Between the trimmed V and J ends, which lost 0 bases and 3 bases, there was a span of 21 bases. Here the CDR3 DNA reads TGCGCCAGCAGTCAATCTGACAGGGAAAAACCGGAGGGCTACGAGCAGTACTTC. Protein: CASSQSDREKPEGYEQYF.

The genes are TRBV5-6 and TRBJ2-7; 7 nucleotides match TRBD1. Trimming cost V 0 bases and J 3 bases; bases outside gene matches: 6. This CDR3 is 15 amino acids long. CDR1 and CDR2 (germline): SGHDT, YYEEEE. In DNA form, the CDR3 reads TGTGCCAGCAGCTTGGGTACAGGGGTGAGCTACGAGCAGTACTTC. It codes for CASSLGTGVSYEQYF.

This clone was seen only a few times. The rearrangement joins TRBV5-1 to TRBJ1-4, with 7 bases aligning to TRBD1. The CDR3 covers 15 residues. Trimming removed 4 bases from V and 0 bases from J; junction bases left unmatched: 3. Germline CDR1 is SGHRS and CDR2 is YFSETQ. The CDR3 DNA is TGCGCCAGCAGCGGGCAGGGGGCAACTAATGAAAAACTGTTTTTT. Translation gives CASSGQGATNEKLFF.